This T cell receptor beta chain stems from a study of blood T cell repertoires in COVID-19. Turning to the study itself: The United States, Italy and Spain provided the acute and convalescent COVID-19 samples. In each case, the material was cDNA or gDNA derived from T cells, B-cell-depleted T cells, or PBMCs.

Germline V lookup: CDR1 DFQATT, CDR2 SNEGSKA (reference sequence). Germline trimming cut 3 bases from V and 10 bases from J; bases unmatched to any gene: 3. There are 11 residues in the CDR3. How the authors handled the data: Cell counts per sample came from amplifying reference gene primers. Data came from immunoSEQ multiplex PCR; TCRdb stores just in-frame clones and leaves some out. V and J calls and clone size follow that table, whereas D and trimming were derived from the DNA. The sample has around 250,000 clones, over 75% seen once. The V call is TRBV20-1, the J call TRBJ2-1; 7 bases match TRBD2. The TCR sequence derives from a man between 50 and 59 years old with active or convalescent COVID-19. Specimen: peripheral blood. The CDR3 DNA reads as TGCAGTGCTAGCCATAGCGGGGAGCAGTTCTTC. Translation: CSASHSGEQFF.